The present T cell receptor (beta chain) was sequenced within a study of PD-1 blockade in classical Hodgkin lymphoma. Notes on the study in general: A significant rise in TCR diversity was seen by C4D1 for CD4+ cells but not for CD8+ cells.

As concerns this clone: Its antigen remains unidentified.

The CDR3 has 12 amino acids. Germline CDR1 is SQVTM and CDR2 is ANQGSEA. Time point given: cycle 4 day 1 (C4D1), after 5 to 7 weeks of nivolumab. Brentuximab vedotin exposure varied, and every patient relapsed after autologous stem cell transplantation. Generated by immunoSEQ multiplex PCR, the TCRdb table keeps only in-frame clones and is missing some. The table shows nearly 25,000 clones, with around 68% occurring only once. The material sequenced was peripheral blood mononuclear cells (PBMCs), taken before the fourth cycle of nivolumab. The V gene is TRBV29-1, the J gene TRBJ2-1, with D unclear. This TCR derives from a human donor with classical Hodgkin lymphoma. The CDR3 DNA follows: TGCAGGGCGGAAAAAACCTACAATGAGCAGTTCTTC. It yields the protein CRAEKTYNEQFF.